This TCR beta chain was retrieved from a study of monozygotic twins with cystic fibrosis. The protocol was immunoSEQ multiplex PCR, while the TCRdb copy is restricted to in-frame clones and leaves out a portion. The table lists about 35,000 clones, around 65% of them singletons. The CDR3 totals 14 residues. Germline values: CDR1 ENHRY, CDR2 SYGVKD. V lost 5 bases, J lost 9 bases, and 6 bases stayed unmatched. V and J are TRBV10-3 and TRBJ2-1, with 11 bases lining up with TRBD1. Sequencing was carried out using blood. This clonotype was sampled from a girl aged 10 to 17 with cystic fibrosis. The CDR3 coding sequence is TGTGCCATCAGTAGGGACAGGGGGGTCAGTGAGCAGTTCTTC. Translation: CAISRDRGVSEQFF.